Listed here are 28 T cell receptor beta chains from one sample, sequenced in a study of T cell responses to AZD1222 COVID-19 vaccine. Profiled with immunoSEQ multiplex PCR; TCRdb holds only in-frame clones, not every one. The sample shows 100,000 to 140,000 clones, roughly 90% of them seen only once. Sequences were derived from peripheral blood, sampled 28 days after the second AZD1222 dose. The source of these receptors is an adult who received the AZD1222 COVID-19 vaccine.

The chain joins TRBV3-1 (or the pseudogene TRBV3-2) to TRBJ1-4; D remains ambiguous. V shed 1 base and J shed 7 bases, with 16 bases lying between them. This CDR3 comprises 16 residues. In germline, CDR1 is LGHDT, CDR2 YNNKEL (reference sequence). The CDR3 region is CASSQASGLNFEKLFF. CDR3 DNA: TGTGCCAGCAGCCAAGCGTCGGGGTTGAATTTTGAAAAACTGTTTTTT.

The CDR3 DNA reads as TGTGCCAGCAGTGTCGGGGTTAGCACCGGGGAGCTGTTTTTT. It codes for CASSVGVSTGELFF. V is TRBV6-4 and J is TRBJ2-2; tentatively, D is TRBD2 (5 bases). The length of the CDR3 is 14 residues. CDR1 MRHNA and CDR2 SNTAGT come from the germline V gene. V shed 4 bases and J shed 4 bases, with 10 bases lying between them.

This clone was picked up one time. The chain combines TRBV29-1 with TRBJ2-3; unclear D gene. The V and J ends lost 4 bases and 2 bases respectively, with 13 bases between them. The germline CDR1 and CDR2 sequences are SQVTM and ANQGSEA. This CDR3 is built from 14 residues. CDR3 nucleotide sequence: TGCAGCGTTGGCCCTCGACTTTCCACAGATACGCAGTATTTT. As protein: CSVGPRLSTDTQYF.

V is TRBV14 and J is TRBJ1-6; 8 positions agree with TRBD1. In germline, CDR1 is SGHDN, CDR2 FVKESK. Losses at the gene ends were 1 base for V and 6 bases for J; bases not matched to a gene: 5. The CDR3 sequence is 16 residues long. In nucleotides, the CDR3 is TGTGCCAGCAGCCAAGTCAGGGGGCGGGCTAATTCACCCCTCCACTTT. Protein product: CASSQVRGRANSPLHF.

The rearrangement uses TRBV5-1 and TRBJ1-2; TRBD1 agrees at 7 bases. V was clipped by 7 bases and J by 0 bases; unmatched bases: 6. The CDR3 is made up of 14 amino acids. Germline values: CDR1 SGHRS, CDR2 YFSETQ. The CDR3 spells CASGRTGTNYGYTF. In DNA, the CDR3 is TGCGCCAGCGGCAGGACAGGAACTAACTATGGCTACACCTTC.

J is TRBJ2-2 and V is TRBV5-1; D unclear. The CDR3 extends over 15 amino acids. Per germline, CDR1 SGHRS and CDR2 YFSETQ. The V end lost 0 bases, the J end lost 3 bases, and 9 bases lay between the germline ends. The CDR3 reads CASSLGPPDTGELFF. For the CDR3, the DNA is TGCGCCAGCAGCTTGGGGCCCCCGGACACCGGGGAGCTGTTTTTT.

The J gene is TRBJ2-5, the V gene TRBV6-5; D is possibly TRBD2 (6 bases). There are 15 residues in the CDR3. Germline CDR1 is MNHEY and CDR2 is SVGAGI. V dropped 1 base and J dropped 2 bases, with 11 bases sitting between them. CDR3 sequence: CASSYFGGTQETQYF. The CDR3 DNA reads as TGTGCCAGCAGTTACTTCGGAGGGACTCAAGAGACCCAGTACTTC.

This clone was observed a single time. V gene TRBV18 combines with J gene TRBJ2-7; no definite D call. CDR1 and CDR2 from the germline V gene are KGHSH and LQKENI. This CDR3 spans 13 amino acids. V was cut by 4 bases and J by 6 bases, with 13 bases left in between. This CDR3 reads CASSQVHLSEQYF. The CDR3 region has the DNA TGTGCCAGCTCACAGGTGCATCTGAGCGAGCAGTACTTC.

The J gene is TRBJ2-5, the V gene TRBV9, with 13 bases identical to TRBD2. CDR3 length equals 15 residues. Germline V CDR1 and CDR2: SGDLS, YYNGEE. Trimming cost V 4 bases and J 5 bases; bases outside gene matches: 5. The CDR3 region has the DNA TGTGCCAGCAGCCCGGGACTAGCGGGGTACGAGACCCAGTACTTC. It codes for CASSPGLAGYETQYF.

V usage is TRBV5-1 and J usage is TRBJ2-6, with D perhaps given as TRBD1 or TRBD2 (6 bases each). The germline V gene has CDR1 SGHRS and CDR2 YFSETQ. Trimming left V 2 bases short and J 0 bases short, with 12 bases between. The CDR3 consists of 17 residues. CDR3 sequence reads: CASSFRGGSSGANVLTF. For the CDR3, the DNA is TGCGCCAGCAGCTTTAGAGGGGGGAGCTCTGGGGCCAACGTCCTGACTTTC. Filled out from reference TRBV5-1 and TRBJ2-6, the complete variable domain reads KAGVTQTPRYLIKTRGQQVTLSCSPISGHRSVSWYQQTPGQGLQFLFEYFSETQRNKGNFPGRFSGRQFSNSRSEMNVSTLELGDSALYLCASSFRGGSSGANVLTFGAGSRLTVL.

This clone was counted a single time. CDR3 DNA: TGTGCCAGCAGGACCGGGGTAAACTATGGCTACACCTTC. As protein: CASRTGVNYGYTF. The gene calls are TRBV2 and TRBJ1-2; D uncertain. CDR1 and CDR2 from the germline V gene are SNHLY and FYNNEI. Trimming left V 6 bases short and J 2 bases short, with 10 bases between. The CDR3 extends over 13 amino acids.

J is TRBJ2-7 and V is TRBV4-1, with a weak D call TRBD2 (6 bases). The V end was cut by 4 bases, the J end by 5 bases, with 15 bases between. This CDR3 contains 14 residues. Germline CDR1 is MGHRA and CDR2 is YSYEKL. The CDR3 region has the DNA TGCGCCAGCAGCCGCGCGGCGGGAAATCACGAGCAGTACTTC. Protein: CASSRAAGNHEQYF.

The chain employs TRBV21-1 and TRBJ2-1; TRBD1, as called in the table, went unchecked against the DNA. TRBV21-1 is given as a pseudogene. This CDR3 spans 15 amino acids. This CDR3 is CASSNGQGAYNEQFF. The CDR3 coding sequence is TGTGCCAGCAGCAACGGACAGGGGGCCTACAATGAGCAGTTCTTC.

This rearrangement joins TRBV7-3 to TRBJ1-1, with D uncertain. Germline loops: CDR1 SGHTA, CDR2 FQGTGA. This CDR3 region has 14 residues. V dropped 0 bases and J dropped 2 bases, with 7 bases sitting between them. The DNA for the CDR3 is TGTGCCAGCAGCTTAACCCCAGGCAACACTGAAGCTTTCTTT. Translated, it gives CASSLTPGNTEAFF.

V gene TRBV6-6 combines with J gene TRBJ1-1; D call uncertain. This CDR3 spans 12 amino acids. V lost 2 bases and J lost 10, with 11 bases in between. Looked up from germline, CDR1 is MNHNY and CDR2 is SVGAGI (reference sequence). CDR3 sequence reads: CASSYGDSGAFF. DNA of the CDR3: TGTGCCAGCAGTTACGGAGATTCGGGAGCTTTCTTT.

This clone was observed once. The V gene is TRBV6-5, the J gene TRBJ2-7; possibly TRBD2 for D (5 bases). V was pared by 10 bases and J by 7 bases, with 14 bases between. CDR1 and CDR2 (germline): MNHEY, SVGAGI. The CDR3 has 11 residues. This CDR3 is CATLLGYEQYF. The CDR3 bases are TGTGCCACTTTACTAGGGTATGAGCAGTACTTC.

The rearrangement links TRBV2 to TRBJ2-5; tentatively, D is TRBD2 (6 bases). This CDR3 has 15 residues. V was cut by 3 bases and J by 6 bases, with 17 bases left in between. Germline V gene data show CDR1 as SNHLY and CDR2 as FYNNEI. The CDR3 nucleotides read TGTGCCAGCAGTGAGGGGGTTCAGGGAGGAAAGACCCAGTACTTC. Amino acids: CASSEGVQGGKTQYF.

This sequence joins TRBV29-1 and TRBJ2-1; 8 bases line up with TRBD1. Germline assignment: CDR1 SQVTM and CDR2 ANQGSEA. This CDR3 is built from 12 residues. Trimming removed 7 bases from V and 6 bases from J; junction bases left unmatched: 5. The CDR3 region is CSGGQGGNEQFF. In nucleotides, the CDR3 is TGCAGCGGTGGACAGGGAGGCAATGAGCAGTTCTTC.

J is TRBJ2-7 and V is TRBV18, with 7 bases that match TRBD2. The CDR3 is 13 residues long. The germline gives CDR1 KGHSH, CDR2 LQKENI. Losses at the gene ends were 6 bases for V and 1 base for J; bases not matched to a gene: 3. The DNA for the CDR3 is TGTGCCAGCTCGGGGGGGGAATCCTACGAGCAGTACTTC. It is translated as CASSGGESYEQYF.

The chain is built from TRBV24-1 and TRBJ1-5; tentative D call: TRBD1 (5 bases). V lost 5 bases, J lost 2 bases, and 12 bases lay in between. Germline lookup yields CDR1 KGHDR and CDR2 SFDVKD. The CDR3 spans 15 residues. The DNA for the CDR3 is TGTGCCACCAGTGGTGGGGGAGTGGGCAATCAGCCCCAGCATTTT. It translates to CATSGGGVGNQPQHF.

Here the CDR3 reads CASTPGTTNTGELFF. CDR3 in DNA: TGCGCCAGCACTCCCGGGACAACGAACACCGGGGAGCTGTTTTTT. The chain is built from TRBV10-2 and TRBJ2-2; maybe TRBD1 (6 bases). This CDR3 contains 15 residues. CDR1 and CDR2 from the germline V gene are WSHSY and SAAADI. V gave up 7 bases and J gave up 0 bases, with 12 bases separating them.

This clone is a singleton in its sample. V gene TRBV4-2 combines with J gene TRBJ2-1; tentatively, D is TRBD1 (6 bases). Trimming shortened V by 4 bases and J by 4 bases, and 17 bases separated the two germline ends. The CDR3 is 16 residues long. CDR1 is LGHNA and CDR2 is YNFKEQ in the germline V gene. This chain's CDR3 is CASSPDEGQPYNEQFF. DNA for the CDR3: TGTGCCAGCAGCCCGGATGAGGGACAACCGTACAATGAGCAGTTCTTC.

The chain carries TRBV3-1 (or the pseudogene TRBV3-2) and TRBJ2-2; no firm D call. Trimming shortened V by 1 base and J by 0 bases, and 9 bases separated the two germline ends. The CDR3 runs 16 residues. Germline V gene lookup returns CDR1 LGHDT and CDR2 YNNKEL (reference sequence). CDR3 sequence: CASSQVGFANTGELFF. For the CDR3, the DNA is TGTGCCAGCAGCCAAGTTGGCTTCGCGAACACCGGGGAGCTGTTTTTT.

J is TRBJ2-1 and V is TRBV9; 12 nucleotides align to TRBD2. The junction had 3 bases not matched to a gene; V was cut back by 3 bases and J by 5 bases. This CDR3 contains 15 residues. In germline, CDR1 is SGDLS, CDR2 YYNGEE. This chain's CDR3 is CASSGLAGVDNEQFF. The DNA of the CDR3 is TGTGCCAGCAGCGGACTAGCGGGAGTAGACAATGAGCAGTTCTTC.

The J gene is TRBJ1-1, the V gene TRBV7-9; 7 bases are shared with TRBD1. Germline CDR1 SEHNR, CDR2 FQNEAQ (reference sequence). The V segment lost 6 bases and the J segment 5 bases; nucleotides outside the gene matches: 6. This CDR3 region has 13 residues. The CDR3 nucleotides read TGTGCCAGCAGACGAGACAGGGTTACTGAAGCTTTCTTT. It translates to CASRRDRVTEAFF.

The CDR3 sequence is CASSPGSLSTDTQYF. CDR3 nucleotide sequence: TGTGCCAGCAGTCCGGGGAGCCTAAGCACAGATACGCAGTATTTT. J is TRBJ2-3 and V is TRBV28, with D maybe TRBD2 (5 bases). CDR3 length: 15 amino acids. Trimming cost V 5 bases and J 0 bases, with 12 bases left between them. Per the germline V gene, CDR1 is MDHEN and CDR2 is SYDVKM. Full variable domain (remainder filled in from reference TRBV28 and TRBJ2-3): DVKVTQSSRYLVKRTGEKVFLECVQDMDHENMFWYRQDPGLGLRLIYFSYDVKMKEKGDIPEGYSVSREKKERFSLILESASTNQTSMYLCASSPGSLSTDTQYFGPGTRLTVL.

V and J are TRBV5-8 and TRBJ2-4; D unresolved. Germline V gene data show CDR1 as SGHTS and CDR2 as YDEGEE. The length of the CDR3 is 14 residues. V was cut by 2 bases and J by 0 bases, with 6 bases left in between. CDR3 sequence (DNA): TGTGCCAGCAGCTTATGGGCAGCCAAAAACATTCAGTACTTC. Amino acids: CASSLWAAKNIQYF.

This sequence joins TRBV20-1 and TRBJ1-1; D is ambiguous. Germline V gene lookup returns CDR1 DFQATT and CDR2 SNEGSKA (reference sequence). The CDR3 contains 11 residues. The CDR3 sequence: CRPVANTEAFF. The CDR3 DNA follows: TGCAGGCCTGTCGCCAACACTGAAGCTTTCTTT.